This T cell receptor (beta chain) comes out of a study of T cells in Graves' hyperthyroidism and ophthalmopathy. Study results and caveats: The authors' 13 V-J model separated ophthalmopathy from stable hyperthyroidism. Most thyroid clonotypes expanded above 0.001 were also detected in blood.

Trimming removed 3 bases at V and 5 bases at J, with 9 bases between. Germline-derived CDR1 and CDR2 are MNHEY and SVGEGT. CDR3 length equals 13 residues. Researchers took RNA transcripts and amplified the TCR beta CDR3 regions from them. A first-round RT-PCR of the TCR CDR3 used the HTBI primer set. TCRdb reprocessed the multiplex PCR reads with MiXCR, giving one entry per CDR3 protein. Of roughly 400,000 distinct CDR3 sequences in the sample, roughly 13% are singletons; the top ten hold 28%. As to this clonotype: Its target is not known.

What was sequenced was blood. This chain connects TRBV6-2 or TRBV6-3 to TRBJ2-3; no clear D. This sequence was found in a man between 50 and 59 years old with Graves' ophthalmopathy. The DNA for the CDR3 is TGTGCCAGCAGTTATCTGTCGGGAGATACGCAGTATTTT. It encodes CASSYLSGDTQYF.